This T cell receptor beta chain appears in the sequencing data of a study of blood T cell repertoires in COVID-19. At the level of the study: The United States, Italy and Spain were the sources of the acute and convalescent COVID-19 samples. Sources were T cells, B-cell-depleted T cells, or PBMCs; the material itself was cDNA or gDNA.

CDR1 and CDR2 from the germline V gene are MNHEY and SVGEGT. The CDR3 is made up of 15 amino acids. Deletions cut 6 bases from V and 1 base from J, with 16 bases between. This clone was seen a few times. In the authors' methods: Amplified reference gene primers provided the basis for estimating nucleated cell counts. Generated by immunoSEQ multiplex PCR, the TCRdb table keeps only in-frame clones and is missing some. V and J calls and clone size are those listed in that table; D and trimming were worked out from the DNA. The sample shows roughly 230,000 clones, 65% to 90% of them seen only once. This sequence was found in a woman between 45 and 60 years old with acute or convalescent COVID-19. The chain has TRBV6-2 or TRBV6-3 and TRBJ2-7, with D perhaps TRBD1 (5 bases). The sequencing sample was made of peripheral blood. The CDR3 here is CASSTTGRPSYEQYF. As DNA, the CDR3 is TGTGCCAGCAGCACCACAGGCCGCCCATCCTACGAGCAGTACTTC.